This T cell receptor beta chain is drawn from a study of CD8+ T cells in alopecia areata. Overall study: Twice a day, 5 to 10 mg of oral tofacitinib was administered to treated patients.

The table lists this clone with a few counts. The authors extracted RNA and reverse transcribed it into cDNA as the sequencing template. Sequencing used immunoSEQ multiplex PCR; TCRdb keeps in-frame clones, though not all of them. The sample consists of about 97,000 clones, about 40% of them appearing once. Source material: CD4+ T cells sorted from blood. The source of this sequence is a human donor with alopecia areata.

CDR3 coding DNA: TGTGCCAGCAGTCCCTTAGCGACTAGCGGGAGTGATGAGCAGTTCTTC. Translation gives CASSPLATSGSDEQFF. The chain uses TRBV28 and TRBJ2-1; 12 bases agree with TRBD2. Trimming at V came to 5 bases and at J to 8 bases, leaving 10 bases not matched to a gene. Germline V CDR1 and CDR2: MDHEN, SYDVKM. The CDR3 has 16 residues. The variable domain in full, completed from reference TRBV28 and TRBJ2-1, reads DVKVTQSSRYLVKRTGEKVFLECVQDMDHENMFWYRQDPGLGLRLIYFSYDVKMKEKGDIPEGYSVSREKKERFSLILESASTNQTSMYLCASSPLATSGSDEQFFGPGTRLTVL.